Below, 11 T cell receptor beta chains from the same sample are listed, as sequenced in a study of T-cell reconstitution after alpha-beta-depleted transplantation in children. A TCRbeta library incorporating unique molecular identifiers was prepared. One entry per CDR3 protein results from TCRdb running MiXCR on the PCR reads. The sample carries about 980,000 distinct CDR3 sequences, about 29% recorded once. Specimen: PBMCs, mostly from graft donor cells, collected 360 days after TCRalphabeta/CD19-depleted stem cell transplant. The origin of the receptors is a boy in the first two years of life who had a stem cell transplant for SCID, so the T cells may come from the graft donor.

In its sample, this clonotype was seen a few times. The chain links TRBV12-3 or TRBV12-4 to TRBJ2-3, with D unresolved. The CDR3 has 11 residues. The V end was cut by 2 bases, the J end by 8 bases, with 5 bases between. This CDR3 reads CASSLRVTQYF. DNA of the CDR3: TGTGCCAGCAGTTTACGGGTTACGCAGTATTTT.

The V gene is TRBV10-3, the J gene TRBJ2-7; D is possibly TRBD1 (6 bases). The germline V and J ends were trimmed by 10 bases and 2 bases, with 18 bases remaining between them. CDR3 length equals 14 residues. Germline lookup yields CDR1 ENHRY and CDR2 SYGVKD. In DNA, the CDR3 is TGTGCCAGTCAAACGGACAGAGGCCCCTACGAGCAGTACTTC. This encodes CASQTDRGPYEQYF.

The chain has TRBV9 and TRBJ2-3; unclear D gene. This CDR3 has 15 amino acids. The V gene lost 6 bases and the J gene lost 2 bases, with 16 bases spanning the gap. Looked up from germline, CDR1 is SGDLS and CDR2 is YYNGEE. CDR3 coding DNA: TGTGCCAGCAAGTCTATGGCAGGTGACACAGATACGCAGTATTTT. Protein: CASKSMAGDTDTQYF.

This clonotype was picked up many times. The chain joins TRBV7-9 to TRBJ2-7; no clear D. Trimming stripped 7 bases from V and 5 bases from J, with 9 bases between. CDR3 length: 11 residues. CDR1 and CDR2 from the germline V gene are SEHNR and FQNEAQ (reference sequence). For the CDR3, the DNA is TGTGCCAGCAATCCGGTCGACGAGCAGTACTTC. It encodes CASNPVDEQYF.

The chain recombines TRBV12-3 or TRBV12-4 with TRBJ2-2, with 10 bases that match TRBD2. The CDR3 totals 16 residues. With 6 bases clipped from V and 0 bases from J, the junction kept 4 bases outside the gene matches. CDR3 in DNA: TGTGCCAGCAGCTATACTAGCGGGGCGAACACCGGGGAGCTGTTTTTT. Encoded protein: CASSYTSGANTGELFF.

This clonotype was detected a few times. The chain couples TRBV7-2 to TRBJ2-5; TRBD1 might be the D (6 bases). This CDR3 region has 15 residues. The germline V gene encodes CDR1 SGHTA and CDR2 FQGNSA. V was trimmed by 4 bases and J by 5 bases, leaving 17 bases between them. The CDR3 region is CASSSNRAGSETQYF. The CDR3 nucleotides read TGTGCCAGCAGCTCAAACAGGGCAGGGTCGGAGACCCAGTACTTC.

This chain joins TRBV7-9 and TRBJ1-1; TRBD1 aligns across 8 bases. Unmatched junction bases numbered 18, after V lost 5 bases and J lost 1 base. This CDR3 has 19 residues. CDR1 is SEHNR, CDR2 FQNEAQ, per germline (reference sequence). The CDR3 sequence is CASSLGIGTRTGRNTEAFF. The CDR3, as DNA: TGTGCCAGCAGCCTCGGGATTGGGACGAGGACAGGGAGGAACACTGAAGCTTTCTTT.

This clonotype was detected only a few times. J is TRBJ2-5 and V is TRBV2; D gene unclear. V lost 6 bases and J lost 3, with 8 bases in between. Germline V gives CDR1 SNHLY, CDR2 FYNNEI. This CDR3 has 12 residues. This CDR3 is CASRFGKETQYF. The CDR3 coding sequence is TGTGCCAGCAGGTTCGGCAAAGAGACCCAGTACTTC. Combining the CDR3 with reference TRBV2 and TRBJ2-5 gives the whole variable domain EPEVTQTPSHQVTQMGQEVILRCVPISNHLYFYWYRQILGQKVEFLVSFYNNEISEKSEIFDDQFSVERPDGSNFTLKIRSTKLEDSAMYFCASRFGKETQYFGPGTRLLVL.

The J gene is TRBJ1-2, the V gene TRBV6-5; D is undetermined. The germline V gene has CDR1 MNHEY and CDR2 SVGAGI. CDR3 length: 13 residues. Trimming removed 0 bases at V and 8 bases at J, with 10 bases between. The CDR3 DNA reads as TGTGCCAGCAGTTACTCGGCAGGTTACGGCTACACCTTC. This sequence encodes CASSYSAGYGYTF.

This clonotype was seen a few times. The genes are TRBV15 and TRBJ2-1; TRBD2 aligns across 9 bases. V lost 3 bases to trimming and J lost 6 bases; unmatched junction nucleotides: 9. The CDR3 has 16 amino acids. Germline CDR1 is LNHNV and CDR2 is YYDKDF (reference sequence). CDR3 residues: CATSRELAGESNEQFF. The DNA for the CDR3 is TGTGCCACCAGCAGGGAACTAGCGGGTGAAAGCAATGAGCAGTTCTTC.

The V call is TRBV12-3 or TRBV12-4, the J call TRBJ2-5, with 11 bases aligning to TRBD2. The J segment lost 1 base and the V segment lost 6 bases, leaving 13 bases of the junction unmatched. The CDR3 totals 18 residues. CDR3 sequence reads: CASRPTMGSGGGQETQYF. DNA for the CDR3: TGTGCCAGCAGGCCCACGATGGGTAGCGGGGGGGGCCAAGAGACCCAGTACTTC.